The rows below give T cell receptor beta chains drawn from one sample of a study of T cells in Graves' hyperthyroidism and ophthalmopathy. One entry per CDR3 protein results from TCRdb running MiXCR on the multiplex PCR reads. The sample lists a few hundred thousand distinct CDR3 sequences; 40% to 55% were seen once. The sample was peripheral blood or thyroid tissue (not recorded which). The receptor source for this set is a woman aged 18-35 years with Graves' hyperthyroidism. Both conserved end residues are part of each CDR3. A D gene is named only where the DNA matches it firmly. Size is omitted from some rows. Given values are once, few, many or a class for expanded clones.

V: TRBV5-4
J: TRBJ1-3
D: TRBD1
size: few
CDR3: CASSKDRVLGNTIYF

V: TRBV7-2
J: TRBJ1-4
D: .
size: .
CDR3: CASSLERLNEKLFF

V: TRBV5-4
J: TRBJ2-5
D: TRBD2
size: .
CDR3: CASSLTSGRAAETQYF

V: TRBV10-3
J: .
D: .
size: few
CDR3: CAISESTVNEQFF

V: TRBV2
J: TRBJ2-5
D: TRBD1
size: .
CDR3: CASSSGQGNVGGQETQYF

V: TRBV29-1
J: TRBJ1-2
D: .
size: few
CDR3: CSVVGDYGYTF

V: TRBV7-7
J: TRBJ1-1
D: .
size: .
CDR3: CAAPTHEAFF

V: TRBV10-1
J: TRBJ2-7
D: .
size: many
CDR3: CASSAEGRTEEQYF

V: TRBV12-3/TRBV12-4
J: TRBJ1-1
D: TRBD1
size: many
CDR3: CASSYIRDRFMNTEAFF

V: TRBV29-1
J: TRBJ2-5
D: TRBD2
size: .
CDR3: CSVESGRRPETQYF

V: TRBV9
J: TRBJ2-5
D: TRBD1
size: many
CDR3: CASSVARGRETQYF

V: TRBV29-1
J: TRBJ1-2
D: .
size: many
CDR3: CSVDSRGRGGQGLNYGYTF

V: TRBV15
J: TRBJ2-5
D: TRBD2
size: many
CDR3: CATSRLPGRASGRALQETQYF

V: TRBV7-2
J: TRBJ1-1
D: .
size: many
CDR3: CASSRRAGGTEAFF

V: TRBV29-1
J: TRBJ2-2
D: .
size: many
CDR3: CSGRFAAAYTGELFF

V: TRBV2
J: TRBJ2-7
D: TRBD2
size: many
CDR3: CATHAPRLAGPSYEQYF

V: TRBV7-2
J: TRBJ1-3
D: .
size: .
CDR3: CASSAWSSEETIYF

V: TRBV19
J: TRBJ2-2
D: .
size: .
CDR3: CASAVAGELFF

V: TRBV7-2
J: TRBJ2-5
D: .
size: many
CDR3: CASSSNLRKETQYF

V: TRBV15
J: TRBJ2-5
D: TRBD1
size: .
CDR3: CATSSDFSTGAETQYF

V: TRBV2
J: TRBJ2-5
D: TRBD1
size: .
CDR3: CASSRRDRGRETQYF

V: TRBV29-1
J: TRBJ2-5
D: .
size: many
CDR3: CSGTSGGSWETQYF

V: TRBV29-1
J: TRBJ2-3
D: .
size: .
CDR3: CSVGGRALTDTQYF

V: TRBV29-1
J: TRBJ1-1
D: TRBD1
size: once
CDR3: CSVRQGRDTEASF

V: TRBV7-9
J: TRBJ2-7
D: .
size: once
CDR3: CASSFLRSNKQYF

V: TRBV7-9
J: TRBJ1-1
D: .
size: many
CDR3: CASSLGTTNTEAFF

V: TRBV5-6
J: TRBJ1-2
D: .
size: many
CDR3: CASSFEYGYTF

V: TRBV20-1
J: TRBJ2-5
D: .
size: many
CDR3: CSASGQGQLETQYF

V: TRBV12-3/TRBV12-4
J: TRBJ2-7
D: TRBD2
size: .
CDR3: CASSPRTSGRF

V: TRBV5-4
J: TRBJ2-7
D: .
size: few
CDR3: CASSLDQGGAYEQYF

V: TRBV19
J: .
D: .
size: .
CDR3: CASSIPSGSYNEQFF

V: TRBV10-3
J: TRBJ1-4
D: .
size: .
CDR3: CAISYFENEKLFF

V: TRBV5-1
J: .
D: .
size: .
CDR3: CASSLEGVNTEQFF

V: TRBV20-1
J: TRBJ2-7
D: TRBD2
size: many
CDR3: CSASPGTRSSYEQYF

V: TRBV10-3
J: TRBJ2-7
D: TRBD1
size: many
CDR3: CAIKGTADSYEQYF

V: TRBV15
J: TRBJ2-2
D: TRBD2
size: .
CDR3: CATSPTSGRGQSGELFF

V: TRBV7-9
J: TRBJ2-1
D: TRBD1
size: .
CDR3: CASSRKRDRAYNEQFF

V: TRBV19
J: TRBJ2-7
D: TRBD2
size: many
CDR3: CASSISLAASYEQYF

V: TRBV5-1
J: TRBJ2-3
D: TRBD2
size: .
CDR3: CASRLAGTSDTQYF

V: TRBV10-2
J: TRBJ2-2
D: .
size: .
CDR3: CASSATSRRPGELFF

V: TRBV24-1
J: TRBJ2-5
D: TRBD2
size: few
CDR3: CATSDPKTWTSGSF

V: TRBV13
J: TRBJ1-1
D: .
size: .
CDR3: CASSARGGSTEAFF

V: TRBV6-2/TRBV6-3
J: TRBJ1-2
D: .
size: many
CDR3: CASSYSTGYGYTF

V: TRBV24-1
J: TRBJ2-2
D: TRBD1
size: .
CDR3: CASQDREVTGELFF

V: TRBV29-1
J: TRBJ2-7
D: TRBD2
size: many
CDR3: CSVTGTSGSGEQYF

V: TRBV20-1
J: TRBJ2-7
D: TRBD2
size: many
CDR3: CSAPPGLATYEQYF

V: TRBV24-1
J: TRBJ1-2
D: TRBD1
size: .
CDR3: CATSARDRRSANYGYTF

V: TRBV12-3/TRBV12-4
J: TRBJ2-7
D: TRBD2
size: .
CDR3: CASSSHLRLADNYERYF

V: TRBV12-3/TRBV12-4
J: TRBJ2-5
D: .
size: .
CDR3: CASSFNRARESAGAQYF

V: TRBV15
J: TRBJ1-1
D: .
size: many
CDR3: CATTGASNTEAFF

V: TRBV20-1
J: TRBJ2-1
D: TRBD2
size: .
CDR3: CSASSSGVGGEQFF

V: TRBV10-3
J: TRBJ1-6
D: .
size: .
CDR3: CARDPGAADSPLHF

V: TRBV10-1
J: TRBJ2-5
D: .
size: .
CDR3: CASSRSSGRDRQETQYF

V: TRBV4-2
J: TRBJ1-5
D: .
size: .
CDR3: CASSQGQSQPQHF

V: TRBV7-9
J: TRBJ2-5
D: TRBD1
size: .
CDR3: CASSPSYDGTGGETQYF